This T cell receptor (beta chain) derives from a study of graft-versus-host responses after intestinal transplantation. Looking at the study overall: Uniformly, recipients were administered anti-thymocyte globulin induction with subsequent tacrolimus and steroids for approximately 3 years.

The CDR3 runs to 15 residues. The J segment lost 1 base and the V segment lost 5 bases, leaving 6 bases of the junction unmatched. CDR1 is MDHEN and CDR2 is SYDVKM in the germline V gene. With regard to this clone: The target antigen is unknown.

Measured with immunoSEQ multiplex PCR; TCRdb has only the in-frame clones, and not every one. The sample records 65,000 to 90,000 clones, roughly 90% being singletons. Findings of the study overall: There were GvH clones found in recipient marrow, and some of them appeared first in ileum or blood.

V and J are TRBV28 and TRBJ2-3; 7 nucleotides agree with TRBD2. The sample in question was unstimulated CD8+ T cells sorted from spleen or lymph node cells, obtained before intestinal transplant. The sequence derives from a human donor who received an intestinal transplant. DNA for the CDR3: TGTGCCAGCAGTACCCGACTAGCCGGCACAGATACGCAGTATTTT. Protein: CASSTRLAGTDTQYF.